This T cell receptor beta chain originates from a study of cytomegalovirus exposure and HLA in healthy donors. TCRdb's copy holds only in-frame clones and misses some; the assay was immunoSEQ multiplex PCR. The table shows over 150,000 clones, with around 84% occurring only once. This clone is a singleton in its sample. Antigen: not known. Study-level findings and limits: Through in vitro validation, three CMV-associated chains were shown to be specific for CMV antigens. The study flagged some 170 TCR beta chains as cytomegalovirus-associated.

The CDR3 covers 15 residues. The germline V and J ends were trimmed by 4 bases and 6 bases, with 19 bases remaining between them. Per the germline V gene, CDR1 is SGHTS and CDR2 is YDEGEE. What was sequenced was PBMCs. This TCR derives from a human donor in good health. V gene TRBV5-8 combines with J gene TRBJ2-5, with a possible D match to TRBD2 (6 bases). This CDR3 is CASSTYRRGGQTQYF. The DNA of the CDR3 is TGTGCCAGCAGCACCTACAGGAGGGGCGGACAGACCCAGTACTTC. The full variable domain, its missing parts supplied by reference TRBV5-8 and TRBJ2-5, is EAGVTQSPTHLIKTRGQQATLRCSPISGHTSVYWYQQALGLGLQFLLWYDEGEERNRGNFPPRFSGRQFPNYSSELNVNALELEDSALYLCASSTYRRGGQTQYFGPGTRLLVL.